The source of this T cell receptor beta chain is a study of naive CD8 T cells in extremely preterm neonates (dated by TCRdb to about 2017). Describing the broader study: The adult participants' age range is given as 25-50 years in the abstract but as 20-50 years in the methods. The study compared TCRbeta CDR3 repertoires of sorted naive CD8+ T cells across four age groups: extremely preterm neonates, term neonates, young children and adults.

TCRbeta CDR3 regions were amplified from genomic DNA by a two-step, bias-controlled multiplex PCR. Primers specific for every TRBV and TRBJ gene segment were included in the multiplex PCR. TCRbeta repertoire data were generated with the immunoSEQ Assay. The published analysis was carried out like this. To merge closely related sequences, reads went through filtering and clustering using a relative-frequency ratio and a modified nearest-neighbor algorithm. IMGT annotation was followed for the assignment of V, D and J genes to CDR3 sequences. Template counts were normalized for PCR amplification bias and quantified against synthetic TCR CDR3 analog sequences. Only unique productive sequences, defined as in-frame CDR3 sequences lacking stop codons, were included in the analyses. Clonality, defined as 1 minus Pielou's evenness, and iChao1 richness were computed with the immunoSEQ Analyzer software. Statistical testing was performed in JMP, using Student's t-test or a non-parametric test depending on Shapiro-Wilk normality results. The source is immuneACCESS, and TCRdb retained only in-frame sequences with V and J called. Part of the clones is not carried over; for the studies checked, unresolved V genes explain less than half of this, and the remainder is unexplained. Clone size and V and J calls were adopted from that table, with D and trimming inferred from the DNA. The sample records approximately 7,400 clones, 95% to 98% of which are singletons. More than 2.5% of the sample goes to the ten largest clones.

Peripheral blood was donated by five healthy children aged roughly 15-60 months who were having elective routine surgery, plus five healthy nonsmoking adults. Healthy nonsmokers aged roughly 18-50 years, with a median age of about 39 years, served as the adult controls. A FACSAria III cell sorter was used to sort live, Annexin V-negative naive CD8+ T cells (CD3+CD8+CD45RA+CCR7+). Per sample, between roughly 19,000 and 100,000 naive CD8+ T cells were obtained by sorting. Ficoll-Paque density gradient centrifugation of diluted blood was used to isolate mononuclear cells. Before sorting, mononuclear cells were cryopreserved in 10% DMSO plus 90% FBS and kept long term at -150 degrees C. After thawing, cells were stained with Annexin V along with antibodies against CD3, CD8, CCR7 and CD45RA. The DNeasy Blood and Tissue Kit was used to extract genomic DNA from sorted cell pellets that had been snap-frozen.

What the work shows at the level of the full study, not this receptor alone: Preterm neonates had significantly lower iChao1 richness than all other age groups (p < 0.05) and an even clone distribution, indicating a less rich repertoire. Compared with the older groups, preterm CDR3s were shorter and closer to germline, carrying fewer N additions and showing less junctional trimming. To track T cell development within individuals, the authors urged prospective longitudinal studies of preterm and term neonates. As limitations, the authors pointed to a small sample size and variable productive template counts among preterm samples. A higher proportion of shared CDR3 nucleotide sequences was found in preterm neonates (around 2.7%) than in term neonates (about 0.4%), young children (around 0.03%) and adults (approximately 0.01%).

The CDR3 contains 21 residues, cysteine and phenylalanine counted. The entry retains the CDR3 DNA only, 63 bases that are in frame from base 1. Trimming removed 4 bases from V and 1 base from J; the gene matches leave 19 bases unexplained. CDR1 and CDR2, per the germline V gene, are SGDLS and YYNGEE. On this clone itself: Its antigen remains undetermined. No quality values exist for individual bases; no much larger clone is one base distant.

The V and J segments used are TRBV9 and TRBJ2-5, with 13 middle bases fitting TRBD2. What was sequenced was naive CD8+ T cells from blood. This TCR came from a human donor in good health. The CDR3 is CASSRPEATSGRAVPQETQYF. The DNA reads as follows: TGTGCCAGCAGCCGCCCTGAAGCTACTAGCGGGAGGGCCGTCCCCCAAGAGACCCAGTACTTC.